This T cell receptor beta chain originates from a study of cytomegalovirus exposure and HLA in healthy donors. Study-level background: Later, an analysis reported that the 95 to 150 validation repertoires had used the same platform as the approximately 670 first-cohort repertoires. General study points: Listed as cytomegalovirus-associated were 150 to 200 TCR beta chains. Specificity for CMV antigens was confirmed in vitro for three of the CMV-associated chains.

In the case of this clone: The antigen remains undetermined.

Germline CDR1 SGHTS, CDR2 YDEGEE. Between the trimmed V and J ends, which lost 3 bases and 0 bases, there was a span of 4 bases. This CDR3 has 12 amino acids. Measured with immunoSEQ multiplex PCR; TCRdb has only the in-frame clones, and not every one. Here the sample spans about 69,000 clones, about 95% being singletons. The chain has TRBV5-8 and TRBJ2-7; D not resolved. This sequence originates from a woman aged 18 to 35 in good health and CMV-seronegative. The sequenced sample consisted of PBMCs. The CDR3, as DNA: TGTGCCAGCAGCTGGCCCTCCTACGAGCAGTACTTC. This codes for CASSWPSYEQYF.